This TCR beta chain was profiled in a study of T cell changes during pregnancy in multiple sclerosis (dated by TCRdb to the late 2010s). About the investigation overall: The study looked at changes in the T cell repertoire across pregnancy in women with multiple sclerosis.

Libraries were constructed by the immunoSEQ multiplex PCR assay. TCRdb carries this immuneACCESS record with in-frame sequences only. Its versions omit some clonotypes, under half of them owing to an unresolved V gene in the studies checked, with the rest unexplained. Across this sample there are under 75,000 clones, with about nine tenths seen only once. The ten biggest clones cover roughly 0.3% of the sample. Trimming takes 3 bases off V and 0 bases off J; junction bases not matched to a gene: 7. From cysteine to phenylalanine, the CDR3 is 17 amino acids long. Only the CDR3 DNA is retained, 51 bases long and in frame from the first base. The CDR1 and CDR2 encoded by the germline V gene are SGDLS and YYNGEE. On this clone itself: The antigen it recognizes is unknown. Base-call qualities are not available, and no considerably larger clone is one nucleotide away.

The sequence was obtained from a female donor with multiple sclerosis, enrolled in a pregnancy study. The V and J genes are TRBV9 and TRBJ1-5; 9 of the junction bases match TRBD1. The sequencing here drew on CD4+ T cells from peripheral blood mononuclear cells, taken after pregnancy. The CDR3 amino acid sequence is: CASSEGPGQGSNQPQHF. The DNA is as follows: TGTGCCAGCAGCGAAGGGCCGGGACAGGGTAGCAATCAGCCCCAGCATTTT.